A selection of T cell receptor beta chains follows, all from one sample in a study of tumor-infiltrating lymphocytes in localized non-small cell lung cancer. Here immunoSEQ multiplex PCR was the method, and the copy in TCRdb shows in-frame clones only, minus some. The data hold around 9,600 clones, with 70% to 85% observed a single time. Sequencing input: lung tumor tissue. The source of these receptors is a human donor with non-small cell lung cancer. Both conserved end residues are part of each CDR3. Each record gives: J gene, clone size, CDR3 length, V gene, D gene, CDR3 DNA, CDR3 protein. The D gene is left open where the match is weak. Expanded clones are given a class, and other clones once, few, many or no size at all.

J: TRBJ1-2
size: .
length: 11
V: TRBV6-1
D: .
DNA: TGTGCCAGCAGTTCCTCGGGGAGCTACACCTTC
CDR3: CASSSSGSYTF

J: TRBJ1-1
size: .
length: 12
V: TRBV5-4
D: .
DNA: TGTGCCAGCAGCTTGGCAGGGTTTGAAGCTTTCTTT
CDR3: CASSLAGFEAFF

J: TRBJ2-7
size: .
length: 11
V: TRBV10-2
D: .
DNA: TGCGCCAGCAGTGCATCCTACGAGCAGTACTTC
CDR3: CASSASYEQYF

J: TRBJ2-3
size: few
length: 14
V: TRBV13
D: .
DNA: TGTGCCAGCAGCCCGACCCAACCCACAGATACGCAGTATTTT
CDR3: CASSPTQPTDTQYF

J: TRBJ1-2
size: .
length: 14
V: TRBV6-6
D: TRBD1
DNA: TGTGCCACAACCAGGGGGCCAACTAACTATGGCTACACCTTC
CDR3: CATTRGPTNYGYTF

J: TRBJ2-2
size: .
length: 15
V: TRBV9
D: .
DNA: TGTGCCAGCAGCGTAGCGGCCCCGAACACCGGGGAGCTGTTTTTT
CDR3: CASSVAAPNTGELFF

J: TRBJ2-7
size: .
length: 17
V: TRBV28
D: TRBD2
DNA: TGTGCCAGCAGTTTAGGGGGAGCGGGGGCCAGCTCCTACGAGCAGTACTTC
CDR3: CASSLGGAGASSYEQYF

J: TRBJ1-4
size: .
length: 14
V: TRBV7-9
D: .
DNA: TGTGCCAGCAGCTTAGGGGACACGGGTGAAAAACTGTTTTTT
CDR3: CASSLGDTGEKLFF

J: TRBJ2-3
size: .
length: 15
V: TRBV21-1
D: .
DNA: TGTGCCAGCAGCTCCCGGGACAGGACCACAGATACGCAGTATTTT
CDR3: CASSSRDRTTDTQYF

J: TRBJ2-1
size: .
length: 15
V: TRBV28
D: .
DNA: TGTGCCAGCAGCCCCGGGACGGGGGCCTACAATGAGCAGTTCTTC
CDR3: CASSPGTGAYNEQFF

J: TRBJ1-5
size: .
length: 14
V: TRBV6-5
D: TRBD1
DNA: TGTGCCAGCAGGCCTACAGGGGGCAATCAGCCCCAGCATTTT
CDR3: CASRPTGGNQPQHF

J: TRBJ2-1
size: few
length: 12
V: TRBV7-8
D: TRBD2
DNA: TGTGCCAGCAGCCGGTTAGCGGGAGATACGTTCTTC
CDR3: CASSRLAGDTFF

J: TRBJ1-6
size: .
length: 13
V: TRBV6-1
D: .
DNA: TGTGCCAGCAGTGAAAGAGATAATTCACCCCTCCACTTT
CDR3: CASSERDNSPLHF

J: TRBJ2-7
size: .
length: 14
V: TRBV7-9
D: .
DNA: TGTGCCAGCAGCTTAGGGACAAACGGTGACGAGCAGTACTTC
CDR3: CASSLGTNGDEQYF

J: TRBJ1-1
size: .
length: 13
V: TRBV4-1
D: .
DNA: TGCGCCAGCAGCCAAGCAGGGGTTACTGAAGCTTTCTTT
CDR3: CASSQAGVTEAFF

J: TRBJ1-5
size: .
length: 16
V: TRBV18
D: .
DNA: TGTGCCAGCTCACCACGGGAGGAGTCTGGCAATCAGCCCCAGCATTTT
CDR3: CASSPREESGNQPQHF

J: TRBJ1-3
size: .
length: 15
V: TRBV5-1
D: .
DNA: TGCGCCAGCAGCGCGGCAGGGGACTCTGGAAACACCATATATTTT
CDR3: CASSAAGDSGNTIYF

J: TRBJ1-3
size: .
length: 15
V: TRBV7-8
D: .
DNA: TGTGCCAGCAGCTTAACCCTTTGGTCAGCAAACACCATATATTTT
CDR3: CASSLTLWSANTIYF

J: TRBJ2-7
size: .
length: 15
V: TRBV6-6
D: TRBD2
DNA: TGTGCCAGCAGAGCGGGACCCACGAACTCCTACGAGCAGTACTTC
CDR3: CASRAGPTNSYEQYF

J: TRBJ1-3
size: .
length: 15
V: TRBV7-9
D: TRBD1
DNA: TGTGCCAGCAGCCCACAGGGGGTTCAAGGAAACACCATATATTTT
CDR3: CASSPQGVQGNTIYF

J: TRBJ2-1
size: .
length: 16
V: TRBV5-1
D: .
DNA: TGCGCCAGCAGGAAGAACTACAGGACCACATACAATGAGCAGTTCTTC
CDR3: CASRKNYRTTYNEQFF

J: TRBJ1-2
size: medium-sized
length: 17
V: TRBV7-3
D: TRBD1
DNA: TGTGCCAGCAGCCCAAAAGGACAGGGGGCGGGTAACTATGGCTACACCTTC
CDR3: CASSPKGQGAGNYGYTF